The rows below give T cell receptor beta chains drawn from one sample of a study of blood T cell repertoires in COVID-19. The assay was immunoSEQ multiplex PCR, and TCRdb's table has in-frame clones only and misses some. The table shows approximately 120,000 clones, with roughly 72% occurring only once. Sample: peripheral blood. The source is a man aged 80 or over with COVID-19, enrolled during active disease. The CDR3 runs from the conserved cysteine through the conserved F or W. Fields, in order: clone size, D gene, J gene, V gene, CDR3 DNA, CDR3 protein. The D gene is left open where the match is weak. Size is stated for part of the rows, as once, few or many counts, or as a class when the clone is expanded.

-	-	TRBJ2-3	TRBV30	TGTGCCTGGAATAAAATGTCAGATACGCAGTATTTT	CAWNKMSDTQYF
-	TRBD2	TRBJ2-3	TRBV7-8	TGTGCCAGCAGCTTATTTCCTAGCGGGACCCCGGGAGATACGCAGTATTTT	CASSLFPSGTPGDTQYF
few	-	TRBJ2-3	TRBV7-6	TGTGCCAGCAGCTTACTTGGCGGTACGCAGTATTTT	CASSLLGGTQYF
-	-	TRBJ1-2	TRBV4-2	TGTGCCAGCAGCCAAGATCGGGGAGGCTATGGCTACACCTTC	CASSQDRGGYGYTF
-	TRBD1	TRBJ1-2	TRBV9	TGTGCCAGCAGCCCAGGACAGGCCGGCTATGGCTACACCTTC	CASSPGQAGYGYTF
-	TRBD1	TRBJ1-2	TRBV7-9	TGTGCCAGCAGCTTGTCGGGACAGGGCAACTATGGCTACACCTTC	CASSLSGQGNYGYTF
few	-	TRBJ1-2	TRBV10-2	TGCGCCAGCAAAGTTGGAGGGATGGATGGCTACACCTTC	CASKVGGMDGYTF
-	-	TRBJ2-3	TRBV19	TGTGCCAGTAGTATGAGGCGGCGCAGCGTTGGCACAGATACGCAGTATTTT	CASSMRRRSVGTDTQYF
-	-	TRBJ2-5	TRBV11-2	TGTGCCAGCAGCTTAGTGGCAGGGTACCAAGAGACCCAGTACTTC	CASSLVAGYQETQYF
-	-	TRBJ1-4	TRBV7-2	TGTGCCAGCAGCCCTGGGGGCGCATCTAATGAAAAACTGTTTTTT	CASSPGGASNEKLFF
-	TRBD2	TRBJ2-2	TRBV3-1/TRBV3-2	TGTGCCAGCAGCCAGACTAGCGGGATTTATACCGGGGAGCTGTTTTTT	CASSQTSGIYTGELFF
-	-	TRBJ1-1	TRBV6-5	TGTGCCAGCAGCCCAACAGGGATACACACTGAAGCTTTCTTT	CASSPTGIHTEAFF
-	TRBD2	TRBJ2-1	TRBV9	TGTGCCAGCAGCGTAGCGGGCCGAGGACTAGCGGGAGTTAACAATGAGCAGTTCTTC	CASSVAGRGLAGVNNEQFF
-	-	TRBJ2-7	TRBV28	TGTGCCAGCAGAACCCAGGGTCTTTACGAGCAGTACTTC	CASRTQGLYEQYF
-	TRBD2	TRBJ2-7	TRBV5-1	TGCGCCAGCAGCCCGGGACTAGCGGGGCACTACGAGCAGTACTTC	CASSPGLAGHYEQYF
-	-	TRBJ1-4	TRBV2	TGTGCCAGCTGCAGGGTCTCAAGTGAAAAACTGTTTTTT	CASCRVSSEKLFF
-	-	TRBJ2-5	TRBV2	TGTGCCAGCAGTGAATGGCAGAGGAGAGAGACCCAGTACTTC	CASSEWQRRETQYF
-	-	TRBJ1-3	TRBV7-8	TGTGCCAGCAGCTTAGCCGGGGTCCTTAGGGGAAACACCATATATTTT	CASSLAGVLRGNTIYF
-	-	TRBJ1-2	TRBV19	TGTGCCAGTAGTATTCAGGGTTCGGGCTATGGCTACACCTTC	CASSIQGSGYGYTF
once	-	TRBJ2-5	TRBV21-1	TGTGCCAGCAGGGGTGCTTTAGGGAGACAAGAGACCCAGTACTTC	CASRGALGRQETQYF
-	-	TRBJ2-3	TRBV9	TGTGCCAGCAGCGTAGCCCCTCGGGATACGCAGTATTTT	CASSVAPRDTQYF
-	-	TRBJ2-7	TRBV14	TGTGCCAGCAGCCTCTCGGGGGGCTCGAGGAGCTCCTACGAGCAGTACTTC	CASSLSGGSRSSYEQYF
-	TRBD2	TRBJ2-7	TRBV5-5	TGTGCCAGCAGCTTCAGCACTAGCGGTACTTACGAGCAGTACTTC	CASSFSTSGTYEQYF
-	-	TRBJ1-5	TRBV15	TGTGCCACCAGCAGAGGGATCGACAGGAACAATCAGCCCCAGCATTTT	CATSRGIDRNNQPQHF
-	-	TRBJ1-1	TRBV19	TGTGCCAGTAGTCCGAGGACAGCCATGAACACTGAAGCTTTCTTT	CASSPRTAMNTEAFF
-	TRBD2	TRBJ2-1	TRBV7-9	TGTGCCAGCACCCCCCCGGGACTAGCGGGAGGGGGCAATGAGCAGTTCTTC	CASTPPGLAGGGNEQFF
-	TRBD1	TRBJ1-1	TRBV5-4	TGTGCCAGCAGCTCGGGACAGGGGATGATGAACACTGAAGCTTTCTTT	CASSSGQGMMNTEAFF
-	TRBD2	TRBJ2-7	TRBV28	TGTGCCAGCAGTTTTGGGGCGGGAGTGTCCTACGAGCAGTACTTC	CASSFGAGVSYEQYF
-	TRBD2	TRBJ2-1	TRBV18	TGTGCCAGCTCCCTCGTTGGAGCGGGAGAGGGTGAGCAGTTCTTC	CASSLVGAGEGEQFF
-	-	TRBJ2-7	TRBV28	TGTGCCAGCAGTTTAGGGCAGATCTCCTACGAGCAGTACTTC	CASSLGQISYEQYF
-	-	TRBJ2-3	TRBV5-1	TGCGCCAGCAGCACGTCTGCGCGTCCGGATACGCAGTATTTT	CASSTSARPDTQYF
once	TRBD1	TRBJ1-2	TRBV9	TGTGCCAGCAGCGAAACCACAGGGGTGGTCTATGGCTACACCTTC	CASSETTGVVYGYTF
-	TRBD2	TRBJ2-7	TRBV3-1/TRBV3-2	TGTGCCAGCAGCCAAGACCTAGCGGGTGACGCCTACGAGCAGTACTTC	CASSQDLAGDAYEQYF
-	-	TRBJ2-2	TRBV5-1	TGCGCCAGCAGCTTGGATACCCGCGGCGGGGAGCTGTTTTTT	CASSLDTRGGELFF
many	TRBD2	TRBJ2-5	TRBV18	TGTGCCAGCTCACCACAAAACGGCGGGAGGGAGACCCAGTACTTC	CASSPQNGGRETQYF
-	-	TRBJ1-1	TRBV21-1	TGTGCCAGCAGCGGGGACAGGGTAGGCACTGAAGCTTTCTTT	CASSGDRVGTEAFF
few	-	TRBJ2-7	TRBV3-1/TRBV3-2	TGTGCCAGCAGCCAAGGGGCGGGGTTCACTTACGAGCAGTACTTC	CASSQGAGFTYEQYF
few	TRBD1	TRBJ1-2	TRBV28	TGTGCCAGCAGTATATTACAGGGGGCCTATGGCTACACCTTC	CASSILQGAYGYTF
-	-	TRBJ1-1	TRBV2	TGTGCCAGCAGTTCGCAGCGGGAGACTGAAGCTTTCTTT	CASSSQRETEAFF
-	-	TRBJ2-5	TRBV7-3	TGTGCCAGCAGCCCCGGGACAATCGGAGAGACCCAGTACTTC	CASSPGTIGETQYF
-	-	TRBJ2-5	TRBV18	TGTGCCAGCTCACTAAGGCAGGGTCGGGAGACCCAGTACTTC	CASSLRQGRETQYF